Here is one TCR beta chain with its context. This specimen comes from a study of control samples from healthy donors and cancer patients. The repertoire was sequenced with immunoSEQ multiplex PCR; TCRdb's copy has only in-frame clones and lacks some. The data contain 150,000 to 200,000 clones, around nine tenths of them singletons. Per germline, CDR1 SGHTS and CDR2 YDEGEE. The CDR3 covers 14 residues. V lost 0 bases and J lost 2, with 7 bases in between. The clonotype was recovered from a man aged 25-45 years in good health. The chain recombines TRBV5-8 with TRBJ2-3; no clear D. The sample consisted of blood. CDR3 DNA: TGTGCCAGCAGCTTGGGTCAGCACACAGATACGCAGTATTTT. Translated: CASSLGQHTDTQYF.